This entry lists 26 T cell receptor beta chains sequenced from one sample in a study of T cells in localized non-small cell lung cancer. TCRdb's copy holds only in-frame clones and misses some; the assay was immunoSEQ multiplex PCR. The sample lists 90,000 to 95,000 clones, roughly 93% seen once, with over 4% in the top ten. The specimen comprised PBMCs, sampled before any cancer treatment. These receptors all come from a woman aged 40-69 years with stage II squamous cell lung carcinoma.

Only one count was recorded for this clone. The rearrangement joins TRBV2 to TRBJ2-2; 11 bases are a match to TRBD2. Germline CDR1 SNHLY, CDR2 FYNNEI. This CDR3 spans 18 amino acids. The ends lost 8 bases at V and 5 bases at J; junction bases unmatched: 16. The CDR3 bases are TGTGCCAGCTTTAAGGACAGTAGCGGGAGGGCCGGAACCGGGGAGCTGTTTTTT. Protein product: CASFKDSSGRAGTGELFF.

The V call is TRBV19, the J call TRBJ1-1; D call uncertain. This CDR3 spans 15 amino acids. Germline V gives CDR1 LNHDA, CDR2 SQIVND (reference sequence). Trimming cost V 5 bases and J 5 bases, with 18 bases left between them. CDR3 residues: CASSPTPPLRTEAFF. CDR3 nucleotides: TGTGCCAGTAGTCCCACCCCCCCCCTTAGGACTGAAGCTTTCTTT.

In this sample, this clone turned up a few times. V is TRBV5-1 and J is TRBJ2-3; D not resolved. V was pared by 0 bases and J by 5 bases, with 10 bases between. Germline V gene data show CDR1 as SGHRS and CDR2 as YFSETQ. The CDR3 loop spans 14 amino acids. CDR3 DNA sequence: TGCGCCAGCAGCTTGGTGACCACACGAGATACGCAGTATTTT. Encoded protein: CASSLVTTRDTQYF.

The gene calls are TRBV5-4 and TRBJ1-1; 9 bases are a match to TRBD1. J lost 11 bases, V lost 2 bases, and 10 bases had no gene match. From germline, CDR1 is SGHNT and CDR2 YYREEE (reference sequence). The CDR3 extends over 14 amino acids. The CDR3 DNA reads as TGTGCCAGCAGCTTAGGGACAGGGAGACTTGGGGCTTTCTTT. It yields the protein CASSLGTGRLGAFF.

The V and J genes are TRBV5-1 and TRBJ2-7, with TRBD1 matching 9 bases. Per the germline V gene, CDR1 is SGHRS and CDR2 is YFSETQ. Trimming took 4 bases from V and 6 from J; bases not matched to a gene: 11. The CDR3 runs 15 residues. In DNA form, the CDR3 reads TGCGCCAGCAGCCAGGTTGGGGACAGGGAATCCGAGCAGTACTTC. As protein: CASSQVGDRESEQYF.

J is TRBJ1-1 and V is TRBV4-1, with TRBD1 matching over 7 bases. This CDR3 comprises 15 residues. CDR1 is MGHRA and CDR2 is YSYEKL in the germline V gene. The V segment lost 1 base and the J segment 4 bases; nucleotides outside the gene matches: 6. The DNA of the CDR3 is TGCGCCAGCAGCCAAGTCACGACAGGGAGCACTGAAGCTTTCTTT. Amino acids: CASSQVTTGSTEAFF.

The chain has TRBV6-1 and TRBJ1-1; the D is unclear. The CDR3 extends over 13 amino acids. CDR1 and CDR2 from the germline V gene are MNHNS and SASEGT. Trimming pared 5 bases from V and 2 bases from J, leaving 9 bases between. In DNA, the CDR3 is TGTGCCAGCAGTCCCGCCGGTAACACTGAAGCTTTCTTT. Translating it yields CASSPAGNTEAFF.

This rearrangement joins TRBV6-1 to TRBJ1-4; no definite D call. The ends were cut back, 0 bases at V and 4 bases at J, with 12 bases in the middle. The CDR3 is made up of 16 amino acids. In germline, CDR1 is MNHNS, CDR2 SASEGT. The CDR3 loop is CASSEAQGTYNEKLFF. CDR3 coding DNA: TGTGCCAGCAGTGAAGCGCAAGGTACCTATAATGAAAAACTGTTTTTT.

For the CDR3, the DNA is TGTGCCAGCAGTGAACCGGAAAAACTGTTTTTT. Residues: CASSEPEKLFF. V gene TRBV6-1 combines with J gene TRBJ1-4; the D is unclear. The V gene lost 2 bases and the J gene lost 8 bases, with 3 bases spanning the gap. CDR3 length: 11 residues. Germline V gene sequence: CDR1 MNHNS, CDR2 SASEGT.

The chain combines TRBV6-5 with TRBJ1-2, with D perhaps TRBD1 (6 bases). CDR3 size: 13 residues. Germline CDR1 reads MNHEY; CDR2 reads SVGAGI. The ends were cut back, 4 bases at V and 0 bases at J, with 6 bases in the middle. The CDR3 DNA is TGTGCCAGCAGTTGGACAGCTAACTATGGCTACACCTTC. It yields the protein CASSWTANYGYTF.

The rearrangement links TRBV28 to TRBJ2-5; no reliable D call. The J call is in doubt because the DNA end fits TRBJ2-7 better. This CDR3 has 14 residues. CDR1 and CDR2 from the germline V gene are MDHEN and SYDVKM. The CDR3 spells CASSPSGPPYEQYF. CDR3 bases: TGTGCCAGCAGCCCGTCAGGACCCCCCTACGAGCAGTACTTC.

The chain combines TRBV10-3 with TRBJ2-1; D might be TRBD1 (6 bases). The CDR3 extends over 14 amino acids. Trimming pared 5 bases from V and 5 bases from J, leaving 13 bases between. CDR1 is ENHRY and CDR2 is SYGVKD in the germline V gene. The CDR3 DNA follows: TGTGCCATCAGTAATAGCCGGGACAACAATGAGCAGTTCTTC. It encodes CAISNSRDNNEQFF.

This clone was counted a single time. The chain couples TRBV6-5 to TRBJ2-7; 7 bases align to TRBD1. CDR1 is MNHEY, CDR2 SVGAGI, per germline. J was trimmed by 3 bases and V by 6 bases; bases with no gene match: 8. The CDR3 sequence is 14 residues long. In nucleotides, the CDR3 is TGTGCCAGCAGAACTCCGGGACAGCTCTACGAGCAGTACTTC. It yields the protein CASRTPGQLYEQYF.

V is TRBV11-2 and J is TRBJ1-1, with a possible D match to TRBD1 (5 bases). The CDR3 extends over 13 amino acids. Per germline, CDR1 SGHAT and CDR2 FQNNGV. Trimming left V 3 bases short and J 11 bases short, with 16 bases between. The CDR3 reads CASSFGIGKGAFF. The CDR3 nucleotides read TGTGCCAGCAGCTTCGGGATCGGTAAGGGGGCTTTCTTT.

The chain uses TRBV6-1 and TRBJ2-7, with D tentatively TRBD1 or TRBD2 (5 bases each). There are 15 residues in the CDR3. With 7 bases removed from V and 9 bases from J, the gap between germline ends came to 25 bases. The germline V gene encodes CDR1 MNHNS and CDR2 SASEGT. The CDR3 coding sequence is TGTGCCAGCAACTTCTTAGTCGGGACCTCAAACGGGCAGTACTTC. It yields the protein CASNFLVGTSNGQYF.

The chain is built from TRBV19 and TRBJ2-7; no clear D. V shed 5 bases and J shed 7 bases, with 24 bases lying between them. Germline CDR1 LNHDA, CDR2 SQIVND (reference sequence). This CDR3 region has 16 residues. DNA for the CDR3: TGTGCCAGTAGTCCAATTCTATCGCAGGTAGGGAAGGAGCAGTACTTC. This sequence encodes CASSPILSQVGKEQYF.

The table lists this clone with a few counts. The genes are TRBV5-1 and TRBJ1-1; D is ambiguous. V was pared by 7 bases and J by 4 bases, with 17 bases between. The CDR3 has 14 residues. Looked up from germline, CDR1 is SGHRS and CDR2 is YFSETQ. The CDR3 bases are TGCGCCAGCTCTAAGACGGGGTTAAGCACTGAAGCTTTCTTT. This encodes CASSKTGLSTEAFF.

This chain connects TRBV5-1 to TRBJ2-3; 7 bases agree with TRBD1. The CDR3 consists of 14 residues. V gave up 4 bases and J gave up 4 bases; unmatched junction bases: 6. The germline CDR1 and CDR2 sequences are SGHRS and YFSETQ. Written as DNA, the CDR3 is TGCGCCAGCAGCCTCCGACAGGGTGCAGATACGCAGTATTTT. This sequence encodes CASSLRQGADTQYF.

The rearrangement links TRBV19 to TRBJ1-5; 11 bases fit TRBD1. This CDR3 has 14 amino acids. From germline, CDR1 is LNHDA and CDR2 SQIVND (reference sequence). J was trimmed by 5 bases and V by 5 bases; bases with no gene match: 2. CDR3 sequence: CASSRTGGYQPQHF. The CDR3 coding sequence is TGTGCCAGTAGTCGGACAGGGGGCTATCAGCCCCAGCATTTT.

A single count supports this clone. The chain is built from TRBV7-9 and TRBJ1-2; D is undetermined. The CDR3 covers 13 residues. Germline CDR1 is SEHNR and CDR2 is FQNEAQ (reference sequence). V was trimmed by 5 bases and J by 8 bases, leaving 15 bases between them. The CDR3 sequence is CASSPEPGWGYTF. The CDR3, as DNA: TGTGCCAGCAGCCCCGAACCCGGTTGGGGCTACACCTTC.

The chain couples TRBV5-6 to TRBJ1-2; 8 nucleotides agree with TRBD1. There are 14 residues in the CDR3. CDR1 is SGHDT and CDR2 is YYEEEE in the germline V gene. The V segment lost 0 bases and the J segment 2 bases; nucleotides outside the gene matches: 0. The CDR3 reads CASSLAGGNYGYTF. CDR3 DNA sequence: TGTGCCAGCAGCTTGGCAGGGGGCAACTATGGCTACACCTTC.

V is TRBV27 and J is TRBJ2-6; the D gene is possibly TRBD2 (5 bases). Germline V CDR1 and CDR2: MNHEY, SMNVEV (reference sequence). This CDR3 region has 18 residues. The V gene lost 7 bases and the J gene lost 0 bases, with 19 bases spanning the gap. The CDR3 region has the DNA TGTGCCAGCACCCCTTTGGGGAGAGGGCTCTCTGGGGCCAACGTCCTGACTTTC. This translates into CASTPLGRGLSGANVLTF.

The chain joins TRBV7-9 to TRBJ2-1, with 9 nucleotides matching TRBD2. Germline V gives CDR1 SEHNR, CDR2 FQNEAQ (reference sequence). J lost 7 bases, V lost 5 bases, and 15 bases had no gene match. There are 17 residues in the CDR3. The CDR3 DNA is TGTGCCAGCAGCCCACCTGGGGCGGGAGGGGGTCTGAATGAGCAGTTCTTC. It translates to CASSPPGAGGGLNEQFF. The full variable domain, completed using reference TRBV7-9 and TRBJ2-1, is DTGVSQNPRHKITKRGQNVTFRCDPISEHNRLYWYRQTLGQGPEFLTYFQNEAQLEKSRLLSDRFSAERPKGSFSTLEIQRTEQGDSAMYLCASSPPGAGGGLNEQFFGPGTRLTVL.

The chain has TRBV6-5 and TRBJ2-2; D is uncertain. The germline V gene encodes CDR1 MNHEY and CDR2 SVGAGI. This CDR3 comprises 15 residues. With 1 base removed from V and 2 bases from J, the gap between germline ends came to 8 bases. The CDR3, as DNA: TGTGCCAGCAGTTACTTCGGACCTAACACCGGGGAGCTGTTTTTT. It encodes CASSYFGPNTGELFF.

The rearrangement uses TRBV7-9 and TRBJ1-1; TRBD1 aligns across 8 bases. Germline V gives CDR1 SEHNR, CDR2 FQNEAQ (reference sequence). The CDR3 sequence is 14 residues long. V gave up 3 bases and J gave up 0 bases; unmatched junction bases: 0. The CDR3 nucleotides read TGTGCCAGCAGCTTGGGACAGGTGAACACTGAAGCTTTCTTT. Translated: CASSLGQVNTEAFF. The complete variable domain, with remaining parts taken from reference TRBV7-9 and TRBJ1-1, reads DTGVSQNPRHKITKRGQNVTFRCDPISEHNRLYWYRQTLGQGPEFLTYFQNEAQLEKSRLLSDRFSAERPKGSFSTLEIQRTEQGDSAMYLCASSLGQVNTEAFFGQGTRLTVV.

The chain employs TRBV7-6 and TRBJ2-1, with 12 bases aligning to TRBD2. V was clipped by 3 bases and J by 0 bases; unmatched bases: 15. Germline CDR1 reads SGHVS; CDR2 reads FNYEAQ. The CDR3 runs 21 residues. CDR3 amino acids: CASSLRGSELAGGSSYNEQFF. CDR3 DNA sequence: TGTGCCAGCAGCTTGAGAGGAAGTGAACTAGCGGGGGGCAGCTCCTACAATGAGCAGTTCTTC.